A selection of T cell receptor beta chains follows, all from one sample in a study of blood T cell repertoires in COVID-19. Here immunoSEQ multiplex PCR was the method, and the copy in TCRdb shows in-frame clones only, minus some. The repertoire holds some 190,000 clones, with about 90% as singletons. Source material: peripheral blood. The source of these receptors is a young man with active or convalescent COVID-19. Both conserved end residues are part of each CDR3. D genes are given only for firm matches. For some rows the clone size is stated as once, few or many, or as a class when expanded; others skip it.

-	TRBJ2-1	17	TRBV11-3	TRBD2	CASSQTSGGPSGGEQFF	TGTGCCAGCAGTCAAACTAGCGGGGGTCCCTCGGGAGGTGAGCAGTTCTTC
-	TRBJ2-2	19	TRBV7-9	TRBD2	CASSLGGGPDFANTGELFF	TGTGCCAGCAGCTTAGGCGGGGGGCCTGACTTCGCGAACACCGGGGAGCTGTTTTTT
-	TRBJ2-3	15	TRBV7-3	-	CASSFRGLDTDTQYF	TGTGCCAGCAGCTTTAGGGGCCTGGACACAGATACGCAGTATTTT
few	TRBJ2-1	11	TRBV12-3/TRBV12-4	-	CASSSFNEQFF	TGTGCCAGCAGTAGCTTTAATGAGCAGTTCTTC
-	TRBJ1-2	14	TRBV7-2	TRBD1	CASSYDRGLNGYTF	TGTGCCAGCAGCTACGACAGGGGGCTTAATGGCTACACCTTC
-	TRBJ1-1	15	TRBV5-1	TRBD1	CASSSRQGSGTEAFF	TGCGCCAGCAGCAGCAGACAGGGGTCGGGGACTGAAGCTTTCTTT
-	TRBJ2-1	15	TRBV4-2	TRBD2	CASSRTSGVVNEQFF	TGTGCCAGCAGCCGTACTAGCGGGGTTGTAAATGAGCAGTTCTTC
-	TRBJ1-2	13	TRBV19	TRBD1	CASSRQGAYGYTF	TGTGCCAGTAGTCGACAGGGGGCTTATGGCTACACCTTC
once	TRBJ2-3	13	TRBV29-1	TRBD1	CSGGQGVTDTQYF	TGCAGCGGGGGACAGGGTGTCACAGATACGCAGTATTTT
once	TRBJ1-1	15	TRBV5-1	TRBD1	CASSSQQGANTEAFF	TGCGCCAGCAGCTCCCAACAGGGGGCGAACACTGAAGCTTTCTTT
-	TRBJ1-4	14	TRBV6-5	-	CASSLTGSREKLFF	TGTGCCAGCAGCCTTACAGGGAGCAGGGAAAAACTGTTTTTT
-	TRBJ2-7	15	TRBV2	TRBD1	CASSGRTGASHEQYF	TGTGCCAGCAGCGGTCGGACAGGGGCGAGCCACGAGCAGTACTTC
-	TRBJ2-5	14	TRBV4-1	-	CASSQEARSETQYF	TGCGCCAGCAGCCAAGAAGCGCGGTCGGAGACCCAGTACTTC
-	TRBJ1-1	16	TRBV5-1	TRBD1	CASSFNSQGANTEAFF	TGCGCCAGCAGCTTTAATTCCCAGGGGGCGAACACTGAAGCTTTCTTT
-	TRBJ2-5	14	TRBV6-1	-	CASSEDWGRETQYF	TGTGCCAGCAGTGAAGACTGGGGCCGAGAGACCCAGTACTTC
-	TRBJ1-1	11	TRBV12-3/TRBV12-4	-	CASRTNYEAFF	TGTGCCAGCAGAACAAATTATGAAGCTTTCTTT
-	TRBJ2-4	15	TRBV19	-	CASSNQTLAKNIQYF	TGTGCCAGTAGTAACCAGACTTTAGCCAAAAACATTCAGTACTTC
-	TRBJ2-7	14	TRBV7-2	TRBD2	CASSLNSAGGLQYF	TGTGCCAGCAGCTTAAACTCAGCGGGAGGATTGCAGTACTTC
-	TRBJ1-4	15	TRBV27	-	CASSSPTATNEKLFF	TGTGCCAGCAGTTCCCCAACTGCAACTAATGAAAAACTGTTTTTT
-	TRBJ1-2	14	TRBV7-8	-	CASSPREGFYGYTF	TGTGCCAGCAGCCCTAGGGAGGGGTTCTATGGCTACACCTTC
once	TRBJ1-2	11	TRBV14	-	CASSQDGRVSF	TGTGCCAGCAGCCAAGATGGGAGGGTGAGCTTC
-	TRBJ1-1	13	TRBV18	-	CASSAGMNTEAFF	TGTGCCAGCTCAGCAGGGATGAACACTGAAGCTTTCTTT
few	TRBJ2-1	13	TRBV5-1	TRBD2	CASRAGAYNEQFF	TGCGCCAGCAGAGCGGGGGCCTACAATGAGCAGTTCTTC
-	TRBJ2-2	13	TRBV12-3/TRBV12-4	TRBD1	CASRQGADGELFF	TGTGCCAGTCGACAGGGGGCGGACGGGGAGCTGTTTTTT
once	TRBJ2-3	15	TRBV7-8	-	CASSLVPGDTDTQYF	TGTGCCAGCAGCTTAGTGCCGGGAGACACAGATACGCAGTATTTT
-	TRBJ2-7	16	TRBV6-2/TRBV6-3	-	CASSSLIEVGSYEQYF	TGTGCCAGCAGTTCCCTGATAGAGGTTGGGTCCTACGAGCAGTACTTC
-	TRBJ1-2	14	TRBV4-3	-	CASSQELANYGYTF	TGCGCCAGCAGCCAAGAACTAGCTAACTATGGCTACACCTTC
-	TRBJ1-1	16	TRBV15	TRBD1	CATTDSYNRGSTEAFF	TGTGCCACCACCGACTCTTACAACAGGGGGTCCACTGAAGCTTTCTTT
-	TRBJ2-7	11	TRBV2	-	CASSDSRLQYF	TGTGCCAGCAGCGACAGTCGTTTGCAGTACTTC
-	TRBJ1-1	15	TRBV30	-	CAWSAYRATDTEAFF	TGTGCCTGGAGTGCGTACAGGGCGACGGACACTGAAGCTTTCTTT
-	TRBJ1-2	17	TRBV2	-	CASSEAYRGGKDYGYTF	TGTGCCAGCAGTGAAGCTTATCGGGGGGGGAAGGACTATGGCTACACCTTC
-	TRBJ2-3	16	TRBV5-1	TRBD2	CASSLGIGLASDTQYF	TGCGCCAGCAGCTTGGGTATTGGACTAGCCTCCGATACGCAGTATTTT
few	TRBJ1-5	16	TRBV4-2	-	CASSQDLRSSNQPQHF	TGTGCCAGCAGCCAAGATCTACGGTCCAGCAATCAGCCCCAGCATTTT